A single sample gave rise to the 5 T cell receptor beta chains below, sequenced in a study of T cell repertoires in ileal Crohn's disease (dated by TCRdb to 2018 to 2020). The library was made by the immunoSEQ multiplex PCR assay. The table comes from immuneACCESS by way of TCRdb, which keeps in-frame sequences with V and J called. Part of the clones is missing from these tables; in studies checked, under half for an unresolved V gene and the rest for unknown reasons. Across this sample there are 5,000 or so clones, with around 80% seen only once. 25% to 30% of the sample goes to the ten largest clones. Sequenced: ileal tissue. These receptors were obtained from an adult with Crohn's disease.

CDR3 protein: CASSVGGVNTGELFF. The CDR3 DNA sequence: TGTGCCAGCAGCGTTGGGGGGGTGAACACCGGGGAGCTGTTTTTT. The rearrangement joins TRBV9 to TRBJ2-2, with 7 nucleotides matching TRBD2. The CDR3 loop spans 15 amino acids. The germline CDR1 and CDR2 sequences are SGDLS and YYNGEE. Trimming removed 2 bases from V and 1 base from J; junction bases left unmatched: 2.

The chain recombines TRBV5-1 with TRBJ2-6; possible D gene TRBD1, 5 bases. CDR1 is SGHRS and CDR2 is YFSETQ in the germline V gene. The V end was cut by 0 bases, the J end by 0 bases, with 19 bases between. The CDR3 loop spans 20 amino acids. This CDR3 reads CASSLGTLDRLRSGANVLTF. CDR3 coding DNA: TGCGCCAGCAGCTTGGGAACTCTTGACAGACTCCGCTCTGGGGCCAACGTCCTGACTTTC.

The rearrangement uses TRBV5-3 and TRBJ2-5; tentatively, D is TRBD2 (7 bases). TRBV5-3 is noted as an ORF with a role that remains uncertain. Trimming removed 5 bases from V and 0 bases from J, with 11 bases in between. This CDR3 comprises 14 residues. The CDR3 region is CARRCGGNQETQYF. CDR3 bases: TGTGCCAGAAGATGCGGGGGCAACCAAGAGACCCAGTACTTC.

In this sample, this clone turned up a few times. The rearrangement joins TRBV7-9 to TRBJ1-3; D is perhaps TRBD1 (5 bases). CDR1 is SEHNR and CDR2 is FQNEAQ in the germline V gene (reference sequence). The CDR3 is made up of 17 amino acids. Trimming removed 2 bases from V and 1 base from J, with 15 bases in between. CDR3: CASSLSFSDSSGNTIYF. CDR3 bases: TGTGCCAGCAGCTTATCGTTTTCAGACAGTTCTGGAAACACCATATATTTT.

The genes are TRBV9 and TRBJ1-6; the match to TRBD1 covers 10 bases. CDR3 size: 14 residues. Germline V gene data show CDR1 as SGDLS and CDR2 as YYNGEE. The V and J ends lost 4 bases and 9 bases, in that order; junction bases with no gene match: 4. The DNA of the CDR3 is TGTGCCAGCAGCTCGGACAGGGGGGGTTCACCCCTCCACTTT. This encodes CASSSDRGGSPLHF.